This is a list of T cell receptor beta chains from one sample in a study of T cells in Graves' hyperthyroidism and ophthalmopathy. TCRdb passed the multiplex PCR reads through MiXCR, listing each CDR3 protein once. Seen here are 480,000 or so distinct CDR3 sequences, roughly 45% observed once, and the top ten hold around 47%. Sequencing was carried out using peripheral blood or thyroid tissue (not recorded which). Source of these receptors: an adult woman with Graves' disease, either hyperthyroidism or ophthalmopathy (not recorded which). Both conserved end residues are part of each CDR3. The D gene is left open where the match is weak. Expanded clones are given a class, and other clones once, few, many or no size at all.

v_gene,abundance,j_gene,d_gene,CDR3nt,CDR3aa
TRBV2,-,TRBJ2-5,-,TGTGCCAGCAGTGAGGCCGGGAGACCCGGGGAGCAAGAGACCCAGTACTTC,CASSEAGRPGEQETQYF
TRBV20-1,-,TRBJ2-5,-,TGCAGTGCCCACCGGGACCAAGAGACCCAGTACTTC,CSAHRDQETQYF
TRBV29-1,-,TRBJ1-1,-,TGCAGCGTTGCCAGCCAGGGATTTACTGAAGCTTTCTTT,CSVASQGFTEAFF
TRBV15,-,TRBJ1-2,-,TGTGCCACCAGCAGAGGCGGGTCCGGGGGCTATGGCTACACCTTC,CATSRGGSGGYGYTF
TRBV5-1,many,TRBJ1-1,TRBD1,TGCGCCAGCAGCTCAGGGACAGGGGACACTGAAGCTTTCTTT,CASSSGTGDTEAFF
TRBV4-1,many,TRBJ1-5,-,TGCGCCAGCAGCCCGGGACCGCTTAATCAGCCCCAGCATTTT,CASSPGPLNQPQHF
TRBV28,few,TRBJ2-7,TRBD2,TGTGCCACTAGGACTAGCGGGGCCTACGAGCAGTACTTC,CATRTSGAYEQYF
TRBV2,few,TRBJ1-6,-,TGTGCCAGCAGCGAGCGGGGTGAGGGTTCACCCCTCCACTTT,CASSERGEGSPLHF
TRBV7-3,few,TRBJ1-1,-,TGTGCCAGCAGTTTCCTCCGCCGAGGGAACACTGAAGCTTTCTTT,CASSFLRRGNTEAFF
TRBV10-3,-,TRBJ1-3,-,TGTGCCATCACTAGGACAGTAGGAAGCACCATATATTTT,CAITRTVGSTIYF
TRBV7-2,-,TRBJ1-3,-,TGTGCCAGCAGCTTCCCTGGTCAGGGCGGAAACACCATATATTTT,CASSFPGQGGNTIYF
TRBV3-1,-,TRBJ1-3,-,TGTGCCAGCAGCCAAGGACCTTCTGTCTCTGGAAACACCATATATTTT,CASSQGPSVSGNTIYF
TRBV9,-,TRBJ2-2,-,TGTGCCAGCAGCGCTGCCAGGGCCGGGGAGCTGTTTTTT,CASSAARAGELFF
TRBV20-1,-,TRBJ1-5,TRBD1,TGCAGTGCTAGGCGGACAGGGGGCGAACAGCCCCAGCATTTT,CSARRTGGEQPQHF
TRBV5-1,few,TRBJ2-7,-,TGCGCCAGCAGCTTGGCGGGAATGGAGCAGTACTTC,CASSLAGMEQYF
TRBV7-2,many,TRBJ1-6,-,TGTGCCAGCACCCCGGACAGAAATTATTCACCCCTCCACTTT,CASTPDRNYSPLHF
TRBV11-2,-,TRBJ1-1,-,TGTGCCAGCAGCGGCCGAGGGTCCCGGGGGGCGGGGAACACTGAAGCTTTCTTT,CASSGRGSRGAGNTEAFF
TRBV3-1,-,TRBJ2-5,-,TGTGCCAGCAGCCAAGAGAGGGTAGACCAAGAGACCCAGTACTTC,CASSQERVDQETQYF
TRBV29-1,-,TRBJ2-7,TRBD2,TGCCTAGTTGAATCCAGGGGGACTAGCGGGAGTCGCGAGCAGTACTTC,CLVESRGTSGSREQYF
TRBV6-6,many,TRBJ1-6,TRBD1,TGTGCCAGCAGTTATGGACAGGGGTCCTATAATTCACCCCTCCACTTT,CASSYGQGSYNSPLHF
TRBV11-2,-,TRBJ1-3,TRBD1,TGTGCCAGCCAGGGACAGGCCCTCTCTGGAAACACCATATATTTT,CASQGQALSGNTIYF
TRBV15,-,TRBJ1-2,-,TGTGCCACCAGCAGAGAGCAGGGCTACACCTTC,CATSREQGYTF
TRBV4-3,-,TRBJ1-4,-,TGCGCCAGCAGCCAAGAATACCGGTCGGACGCCCAAGAAAAACTGTTTTTT,CASSQEYRSDAQEKLFF
TRBV20-1,many,TRBJ1-1,-,TGCAGTGCTGGGCGGGGCCAGGACACTGAAGCTTTCTTT,CSAGRGQDTEAFF
TRBV11-2,many,TRBJ2-7,-,TGTGCCAGCAGCTTGGAGGTTCCGGAGTACTCCTACGAGCAGTACTTC,CASSLEVPEYSYEQYF
TRBV7-3,many,TRBJ1-1,-,TGTGCCAGCAGCTTAGACAGGCTGAACACTGAAGCTTTCTTT,CASSLDRLNTEAFF
TRBV29-1,many,TRBJ2-7,-,TGCAGCGTTGAAGTTCACGGATCCTACGAGCAGTACTTC,CSVEVHGSYEQYF
TRBV2,-,TRBJ2-1,TRBD2,TGTGCCAGCAGTCGAGTTTCGAGCGGGAGTTCTCTCAATGAGCAGTTCTTC,CASSRVSSGSSLNEQFF
TRBV4-1,-,TRBJ1-5,-,TGCGCCAGCAGCCTCAACACCGGCCAGCCCCAGCATTTT,CASSLNTGQPQHF
TRBV5-5,once,TRBJ1-4,-,TGTGCCAGCAGCTTGGGGTTTAGGAATGAAAAACTGTTTTTT,CASSLGFRNEKLFF
TRBV15,many,TRBJ1-2,-,TGTGCCACCAGCAGAGTAAGGGAACAGGGCTACACCTTC,CATSRVREQGYTF
TRBV29-1,many,TRBJ2-7,-,TGCAGCGTGCGGGGGACAGCCCTATCCTACGAGCAGTACTTC,CSVRGTALSYEQYF
TRBV6-6,few,TRBJ2-2,-,TGTGCCAGCAGTCATCATGCAACCTACACCGGGGAGCTGTTTTTT,CASSHHATYTGELFF
TRBV12-5,-,TRBJ2-5,-,TGTGCTAGTGCTCGGGACACCAGGGCCCAGTACTTC,CASARDTRAQYF
TRBV20-1,many,TRBJ1-6,TRBD1,TGCAGTGCTAGAGGCAGGGACAGTAATAATTCACCCCTCCACTTT,CSARGRDSNNSPLHF
TRBV11-1,-,TRBJ2-2,TRBD2,TGTGCCAGCAGCTTAGCCCTTGGCGGGAGTAGCACCGGGGAGCTGTTTTTT,CASSLALGGSSTGELFF
TRBV19,-,TRBJ1-4,-,TGTGCCAGTAGTATTGCGGGGGCGGCTGAAAAACTGTTTTTT,CASSIAGAAEKLFF
TRBV19,-,TRBJ1-5,TRBD1,TGTGCCAGTATGACAGGGATCCGCAATCAGCCCCAGCATTTT,CASMTGIRNQPQHF
TRBV5-6,many,TRBJ2-5,-,TGTGCCAGCAGCTTGGCCGTCAGGGAAGAGACCCAGTACTTC,CASSLAVREETQYF
TRBV7-2,many,TRBJ1-5,-,TGTGCCAGCAGCAAAGACAGGAATCAGCCCCAGCATTTT,CASSKDRNQPQHF
TRBV7-9,many,TRBJ1-4,-,TGTGCCAGCAGCTATACCACAGGGGAAAAACTGTTTTTT,CASSYTTGEKLFF
TRBV5-6,many,TRBJ2-2,-,TGTGCCAGCAGCTTAGTCATAGGGGAGCTGTTTTTT,CASSLVIGELFF
TRBV12-3/TRBV12-4,many,TRBJ1-2,-,TGTGCCAGCAGTTTCCCGGGCGGCTACACCTTC,CASSFPGGYTF
TRBV6-1,-,TRBJ1-2,-,TGTGCCAGCAGGGGACTCTATGGCTACACCTTC,CASRGLYGYTF
TRBV10-3,-,TRBJ2-5,TRBD2,TGTGCCATGGGGACTAGCACGGAGACCCAGTACTTC,CAMGTSTETQYF
TRBV7-9,many,TRBJ2-7,TRBD1,TGTGCCAGCAGCTTAGGGACAGGGGCCTACGAGCAGTACTTC,CASSLGTGAYEQYF
TRBV7-8,once,TRBJ1-6,TRBD1,TGTGCCAGCAGCTTACGGACAGGGGGTGGACCCTATAATTCACCCCTCCACTTT,CASSLRTGGGPYNSPLHF
TRBV7-9,few,TRBJ2-7,TRBD1,TGTGCCAGCAGCTTCCGGCCTGGGGGGACAGGGGACGAGCAGTACTTC,CASSFRPGGTGDEQYF
TRBV2,-,TRBJ1-4,-,TGTGCCAGCAGTGAAGCAGGACAGACTAATAATGAAAAACTGTTTTTT,CASSEAGQTNNEKLFF
TRBV29-1,many,TRBJ2-6,-,TGCAGCGCAGGGGCTGGGGCCAACGTCCTGACTTTC,CSAGAGANVLTF
TRBV6-1,many,TRBJ1-2,-,TGTGCCAGCAGACACGACAGTGACCCTAACTATGGCTACACCTTC,CASRHDSDPNYGYTF